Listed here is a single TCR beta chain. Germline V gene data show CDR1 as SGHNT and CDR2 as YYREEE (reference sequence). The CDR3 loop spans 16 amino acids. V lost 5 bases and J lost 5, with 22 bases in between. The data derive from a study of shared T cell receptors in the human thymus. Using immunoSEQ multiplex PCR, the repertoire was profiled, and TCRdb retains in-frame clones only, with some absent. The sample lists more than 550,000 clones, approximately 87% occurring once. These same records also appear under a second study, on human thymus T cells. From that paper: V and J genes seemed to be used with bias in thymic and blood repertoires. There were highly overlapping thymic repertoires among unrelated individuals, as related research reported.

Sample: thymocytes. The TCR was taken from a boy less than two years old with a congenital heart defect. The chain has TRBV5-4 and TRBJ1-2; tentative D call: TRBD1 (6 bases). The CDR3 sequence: CASSRDTGTWAYGYTF. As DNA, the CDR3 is TGTGCCAGCAGTCGGGACACTGGGACCTGGGCTTATGGCTACACCTTC.